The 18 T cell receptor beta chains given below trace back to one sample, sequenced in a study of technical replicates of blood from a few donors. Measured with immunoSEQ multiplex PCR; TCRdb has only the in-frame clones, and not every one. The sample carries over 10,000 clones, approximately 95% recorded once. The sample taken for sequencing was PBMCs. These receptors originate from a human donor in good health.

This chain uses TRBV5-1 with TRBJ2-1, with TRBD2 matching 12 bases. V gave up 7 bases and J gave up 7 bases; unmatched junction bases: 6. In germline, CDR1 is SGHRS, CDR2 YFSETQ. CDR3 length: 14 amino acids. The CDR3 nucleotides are TGCGCCAGCCGCCCCCTAGCGGGAGGGAATGAGCAGTTCTTC. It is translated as CASRPLAGGNEQFF.

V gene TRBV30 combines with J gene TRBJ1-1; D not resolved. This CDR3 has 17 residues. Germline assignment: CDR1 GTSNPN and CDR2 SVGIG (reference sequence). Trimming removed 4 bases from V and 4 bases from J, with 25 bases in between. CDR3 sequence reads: CAWNLGLVGRKGTEAFF. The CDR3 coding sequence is TGTGCCTGGAATCTGGGGTTAGTGGGGAGGAAAGGCACTGAAGCTTTCTTT. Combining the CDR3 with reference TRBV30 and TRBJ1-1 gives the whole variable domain SQTIHQWPATLVQPVGSPLSLECTVEGTSNPNLYWYRQAAGRGLQLLFYSVGIGQISSEVPQNLSASRPQDRQFILSSKKLLLSDSGFYLCAWNLGLVGRKGTEAFFGQGTRLTVV.

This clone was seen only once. Here the CDR3 DNA reads TGTGCCAGCATTAGGGACAGGTGGATCAATGAGCAGTTCTTC. It translates to CASIRDRWINEQFF. The chain couples TRBV2 to TRBJ2-1; TRBD1 aligns across 8 bases. The J segment lost 6 bases and the V segment lost 7 bases, leaving 8 bases of the junction unmatched. CDR3 length: 14 amino acids. Germline V gene lookup returns CDR1 SNHLY and CDR2 FYNNEI.

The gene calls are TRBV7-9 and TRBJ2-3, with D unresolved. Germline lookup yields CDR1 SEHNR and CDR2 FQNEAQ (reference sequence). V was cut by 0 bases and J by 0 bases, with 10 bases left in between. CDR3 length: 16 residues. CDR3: CASSLASGLSTDTQYF. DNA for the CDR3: TGTGCCAGCAGCTTAGCGTCAGGTCTTAGCACAGATACGCAGTATTTT.

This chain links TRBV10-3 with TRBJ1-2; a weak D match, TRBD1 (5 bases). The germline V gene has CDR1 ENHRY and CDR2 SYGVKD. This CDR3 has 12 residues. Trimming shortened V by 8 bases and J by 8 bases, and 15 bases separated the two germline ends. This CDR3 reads CAISGQGSGYTF. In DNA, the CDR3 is TGTGCCATCTCGGGCCAGGGTTCCGGCTACACCTTC.

CDR3 nucleotides: TGTGCCACCGAACTAACTAGCGGGAGTTGGAGTGAGCAGTTCTTC. As protein: CATELTSGSWSEQFF. This chain uses TRBV19 with TRBJ2-1, with 11 bases that match TRBD2. The CDR3 runs 15 residues. V lost 10 bases to trimming and J lost 9 bases; unmatched junction nucleotides: 14. CDR1 is LNHDA, CDR2 SQIVND, per germline (reference sequence).

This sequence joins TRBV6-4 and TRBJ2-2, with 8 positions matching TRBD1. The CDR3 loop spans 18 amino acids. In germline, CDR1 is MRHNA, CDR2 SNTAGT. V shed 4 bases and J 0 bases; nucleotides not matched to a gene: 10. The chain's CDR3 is CASSVFPPGQANTGELFF. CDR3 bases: TGTGCCAGCAGTGTTTTTCCCCCGGGACAGGCGAACACCGGGGAGCTGTTTTTT.

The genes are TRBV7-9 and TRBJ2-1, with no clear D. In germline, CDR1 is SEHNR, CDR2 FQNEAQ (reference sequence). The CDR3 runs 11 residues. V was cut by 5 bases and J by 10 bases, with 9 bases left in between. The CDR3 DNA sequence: TGTGCCAGCAGCCCCCTCTTAGAGCAGTTCTTC. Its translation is CASSPLLEQFF.

CDR3 DNA: TGTGCCAGCATCAACTGCGGGACTAGCACAGATACGCAGTATTTT. This gives the protein CASINCGTSTDTQYF. This sequence joins TRBV21-1 and TRBJ2-3; the D segment call TRBD2 is taken from the table without a DNA check. TRBV21-1 is a known pseudogene. CDR3 length equals 15 residues.

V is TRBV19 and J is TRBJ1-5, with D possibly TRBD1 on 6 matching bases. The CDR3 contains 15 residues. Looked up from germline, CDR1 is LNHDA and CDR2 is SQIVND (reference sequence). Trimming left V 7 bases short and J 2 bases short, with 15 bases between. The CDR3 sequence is CASTKQGLGNQPQHF. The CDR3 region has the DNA TGTGCCAGTACCAAACAGGGTTTGGGCAATCAGCCCCAGCATTTT.

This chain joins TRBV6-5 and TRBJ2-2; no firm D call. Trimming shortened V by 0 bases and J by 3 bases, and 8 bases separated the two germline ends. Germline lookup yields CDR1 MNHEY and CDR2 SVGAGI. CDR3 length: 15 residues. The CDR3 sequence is CASSYSTKYTGELFF. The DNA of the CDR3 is TGTGCCAGCAGTTACTCGACAAAGTACACCGGGGAGCTGTTTTTT.

CDR3 DNA: TGTGCCACAGGACAGGCCTCTAACTATGGCTACACCTTC. Protein product: CATGQASNYGYTF. The J gene is TRBJ1-2, the V gene TRBV28; 7 bases are shared with TRBD1. V was clipped by 10 bases and J by 0 bases; unmatched bases: 5. The CDR3 loop spans 13 amino acids. Germline CDR1 MDHEN, CDR2 SYDVKM.

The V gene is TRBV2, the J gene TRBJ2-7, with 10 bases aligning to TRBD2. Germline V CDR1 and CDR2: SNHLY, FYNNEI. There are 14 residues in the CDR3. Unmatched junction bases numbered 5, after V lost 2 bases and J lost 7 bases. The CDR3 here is CASSEWLAGVEQYF. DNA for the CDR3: TGTGCCAGCAGTGAATGGCTAGCGGGAGTTGAGCAGTACTTC.

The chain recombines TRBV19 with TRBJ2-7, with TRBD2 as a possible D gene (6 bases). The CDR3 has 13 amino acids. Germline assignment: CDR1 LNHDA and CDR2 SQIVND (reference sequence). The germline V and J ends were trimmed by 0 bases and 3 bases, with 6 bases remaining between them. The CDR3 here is CASSIDGGYEQYF. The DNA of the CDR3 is TGTGCCAGTAGTATAGACGGGGGCTACGAGCAGTACTTC.

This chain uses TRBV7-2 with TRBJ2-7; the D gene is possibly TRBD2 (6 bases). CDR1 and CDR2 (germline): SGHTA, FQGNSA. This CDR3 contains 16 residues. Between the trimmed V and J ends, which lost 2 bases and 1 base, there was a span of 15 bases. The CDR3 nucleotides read TGTGCCAGCAGCTTATCTGCCGAGCGGGCGTCCTACGAGCAGTACTTC. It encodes CASSLSAERASYEQYF.

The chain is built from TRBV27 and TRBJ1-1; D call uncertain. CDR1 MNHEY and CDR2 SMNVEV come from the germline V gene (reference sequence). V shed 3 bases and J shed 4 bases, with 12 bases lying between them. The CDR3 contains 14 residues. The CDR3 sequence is CASSLAGRSTEAFF. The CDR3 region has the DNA TGTGCCAGCAGTTTGGCAGGCCGGTCCACTGAAGCTTTCTTT.

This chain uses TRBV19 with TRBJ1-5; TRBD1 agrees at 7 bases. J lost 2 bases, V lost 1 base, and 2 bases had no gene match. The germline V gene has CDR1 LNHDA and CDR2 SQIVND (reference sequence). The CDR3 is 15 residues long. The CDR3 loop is CASSIGQGGNQPQHF. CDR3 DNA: TGTGCCAGTAGTATAGGACAGGGAGGCAATCAGCCCCAGCATTTT.

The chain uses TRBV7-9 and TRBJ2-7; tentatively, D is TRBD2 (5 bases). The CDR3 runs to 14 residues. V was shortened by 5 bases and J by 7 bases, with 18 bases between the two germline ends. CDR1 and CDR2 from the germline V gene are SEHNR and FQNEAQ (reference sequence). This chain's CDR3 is CASSPPGPPGEQYF. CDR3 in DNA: TGTGCCAGCAGCCCTCCCGGGCCTCCGGGGGAGCAGTACTTC.